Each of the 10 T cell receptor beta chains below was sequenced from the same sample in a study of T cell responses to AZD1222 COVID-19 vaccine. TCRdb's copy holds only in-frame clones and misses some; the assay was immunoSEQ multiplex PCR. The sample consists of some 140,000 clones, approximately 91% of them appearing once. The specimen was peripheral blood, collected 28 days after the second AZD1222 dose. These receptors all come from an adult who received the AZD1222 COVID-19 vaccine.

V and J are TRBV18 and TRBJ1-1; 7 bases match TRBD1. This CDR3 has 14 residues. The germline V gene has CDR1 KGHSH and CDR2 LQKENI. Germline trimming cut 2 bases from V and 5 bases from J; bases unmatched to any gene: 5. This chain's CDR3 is CASSPNRGDTEAFF. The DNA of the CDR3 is TGTGCCAGCTCACCAAACAGGGGTGATACTGAAGCTTTCTTT.

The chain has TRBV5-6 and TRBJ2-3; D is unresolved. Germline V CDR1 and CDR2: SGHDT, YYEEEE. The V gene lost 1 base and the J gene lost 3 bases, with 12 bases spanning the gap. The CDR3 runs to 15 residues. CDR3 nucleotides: TGTGCCAGCAGCTTGACTACCCACGGTACAGATACGCAGTATTTT. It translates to CASSLTTHGTDTQYF.

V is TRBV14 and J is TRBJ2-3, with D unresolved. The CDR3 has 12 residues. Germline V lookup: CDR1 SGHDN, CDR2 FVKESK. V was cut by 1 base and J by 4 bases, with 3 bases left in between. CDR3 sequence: CASSQVADTQYF. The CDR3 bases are TGTGCCAGCAGCCAAGTAGCAGATACGCAGTATTTT.

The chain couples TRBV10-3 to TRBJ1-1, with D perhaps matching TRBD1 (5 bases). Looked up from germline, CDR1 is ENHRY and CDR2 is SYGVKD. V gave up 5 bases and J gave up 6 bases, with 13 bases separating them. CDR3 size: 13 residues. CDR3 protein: CAISSTDYSEAFF. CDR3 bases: TGTGCCATCAGTTCGACAGATTATTCTGAAGCTTTCTTT.

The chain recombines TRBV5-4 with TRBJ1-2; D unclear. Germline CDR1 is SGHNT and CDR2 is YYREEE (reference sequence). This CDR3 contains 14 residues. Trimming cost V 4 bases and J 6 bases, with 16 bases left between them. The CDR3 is CASSLGFVGDGYTF. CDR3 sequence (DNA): TGTGCCAGCAGCCTGGGATTTGTGGGCGATGGCTACACCTTC.

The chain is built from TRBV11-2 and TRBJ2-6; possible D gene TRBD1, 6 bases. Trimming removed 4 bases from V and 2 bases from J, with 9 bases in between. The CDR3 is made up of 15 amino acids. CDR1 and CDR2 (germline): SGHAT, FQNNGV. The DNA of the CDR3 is TGTGCCAGCAGCTATACAGGGCCTGGGGCCAACGTCCTGACTTTC. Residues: CASSYTGPGANVLTF. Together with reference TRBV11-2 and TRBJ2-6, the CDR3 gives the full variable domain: EAGVAQSPRYKIIEKRQSVAFWCNPISGHATLYWYQQILGQGPKLLIQFQNNGVVDDSQLPKDRFSAERLKGVDSTLKIQPAKLEDSAVYLCASSYTGPGANVLTFGAGSRLTVL.

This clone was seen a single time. The CDR3 protein is CASSVGYQETQYF. As DNA, the CDR3 is TGTGCCAGCAGCGTAGGATACCAAGAGACCCAGTACTTC. The chain has TRBV9 and TRBJ2-5, with no clear D. The V end was cut by 0 bases, the J end by 0 bases, with 3 bases between. The CDR3 contains 13 residues. The V gene's germline CDR1 is SGDLS and CDR2 YYNGEE.

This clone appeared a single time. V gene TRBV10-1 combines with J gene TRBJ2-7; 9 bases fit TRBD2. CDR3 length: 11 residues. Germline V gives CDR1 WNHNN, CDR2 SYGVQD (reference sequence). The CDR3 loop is CPEAGGHEQYV. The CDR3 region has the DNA TGCCCCGAAGCGGGAGGACACGAGCAGTACGTC.

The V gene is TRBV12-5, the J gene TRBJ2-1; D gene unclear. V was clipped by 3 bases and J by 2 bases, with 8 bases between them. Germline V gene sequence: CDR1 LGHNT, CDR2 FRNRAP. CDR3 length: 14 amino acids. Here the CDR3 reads CASGFSHPYNEQFF. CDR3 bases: TGTGCTAGTGGTTTTAGCCACCCCTACAATGAGCAGTTCTTC.

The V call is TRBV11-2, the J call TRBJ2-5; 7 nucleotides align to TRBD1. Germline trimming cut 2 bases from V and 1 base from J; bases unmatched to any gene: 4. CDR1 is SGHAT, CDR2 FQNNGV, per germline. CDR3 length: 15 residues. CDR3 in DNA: TGTGCCAGCAGCTTACAGGGACAGCGCCAAGAGACCCAGTACTTC. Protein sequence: CASSLQGQRQETQYF.